Shown below are 26 T cell receptor beta chains from a single sample sequenced in a study of cytomegalovirus exposure and HLA in healthy donors. PCR amplification relied on 60 Vbeta primers (plus 13 Jbeta primers). TCRdb's table, derived via immunoSEQ multiplex PCR, lists solely in-frame clones and lacks some. The sample records about 180,000 clones, around four fifths being singletons. Sequencing was done on a sample of PBMCs. These receptors all stem from a man younger than 35 in good health and CMV-seronegative.

The sample holds one count of this clone. The chain combines TRBV2 with TRBJ1-6; 8 nucleotides line up with TRBD1. The CDR3 is made up of 15 amino acids. The ends lost 9 bases at V and 8 bases at J; junction bases unmatched: 12. Germline values: CDR1 SNHLY, CDR2 FYNNEI. CDR3 sequence: CARRAQGAGDSPLHF. In DNA form, the CDR3 reads TGTGCCAGGCGAGCGCAGGGGGCTGGGGATTCACCCCTCCACTTT.

The chain combines TRBV5-1 with TRBJ2-7; 9 positions match TRBD1. Looked up from germline, CDR1 is SGHRS and CDR2 is YFSETQ. The V and J ends lost 4 bases and 5 bases, in that order; junction bases with no gene match: 10. The CDR3 is 15 amino acids. This CDR3 is CASSPKQGAFNEQYF. CDR3 nucleotide sequence: TGCGCCAGCAGCCCGAAACAGGGGGCTTTCAACGAGCAGTACTTC.

This chain uses TRBV5-1 with TRBJ2-4; 9 bases fit TRBD1. There are 15 residues in the CDR3. Germline lookup yields CDR1 SGHRS and CDR2 YFSETQ. Trimming removed 2 bases from V and 7 bases from J; junction bases left unmatched: 7. The chain's CDR3 is CASSFGDRGVNIQYF. In nucleotides, the CDR3 is TGCGCCAGCAGCTTCGGTGACAGGGGGGTCAACATTCAGTACTTC.

V gene TRBV5-1 combines with J gene TRBJ2-7; 9 bases fit TRBD1. This CDR3 has 17 residues. The J segment lost 6 bases and the V segment lost 6 bases, leaving 19 bases of the junction unmatched. CDR1 is SGHRS and CDR2 is YFSETQ in the germline V gene. This chain's CDR3 is CASTTGGTFGATGEQYF. CDR3 DNA: TGCGCCAGCACTACAGGGGGCACGTTCGGGGCGACGGGCGAGCAGTACTTC.

This sequence joins TRBV4-3 and TRBJ2-7; 9 bases align to TRBD1. The CDR3 is 15 amino acids. Looked up from germline, CDR1 is LGHNA and CDR2 is YSLEER. Unmatched junction bases numbered 4, after V lost 4 bases and J lost 0 bases. The CDR3 sequence is CASSRDRGFSYEQYF. CDR3 in DNA: TGCGCCAGCAGCCGAGACAGGGGGTTCTCCTACGAGCAGTACTTC.

V and J are TRBV2 and TRBJ1-3; 7 positions match TRBD1. With V trimmed by 8 bases and J by 0 bases, 7 bases remained unmatched. CDR3 length: 15 residues. Germline V CDR1 and CDR2: SNHLY, FYNNEI. As DNA, the CDR3 is TGTGCCAGCCGAAGGGGACAGAGCTCTGGAAACACCATATATTTT. Amino acids: CASRRGQSSGNTIYF.

V is TRBV19 and J is TRBJ2-1, with 8 bases matching TRBD2. The CDR3 extends over 16 amino acids. The germline V gene encodes CDR1 LNHDA and CDR2 SQIVND (reference sequence). The V gene end was trimmed by 2 bases and the J gene end by 9 bases; junction bases not matched to a gene: 12. The CDR3 loop is CASSIIEREPPGEQFF. CDR3 in DNA: TGTGCCAGTAGTATAATAGAGCGGGAGCCCCCGGGTGAGCAGTTCTTC.

This rearrangement joins TRBV11-3 to TRBJ2-2; D remains unclear. V shed 5 bases and J shed 6 bases, with 10 bases lying between them. Per the germline V gene, CDR1 is SGHNT and CDR2 is YENEEA. CDR3 length equals 13 residues. Written as DNA, the CDR3 is TGTGCCAGCAGCCGCAGGATGGCCGGGGAGCTGTTTTTT. It is translated as CASSRRMAGELFF.

This clone was counted a few times. The chain joins TRBV4-3 to TRBJ2-7; 7 bases are a match to TRBD2. Germline V gives CDR1 LGHNA, CDR2 YSLEER. The CDR3 sequence is 12 residues long. With 3 bases clipped from V and 9 bases from J, the junction kept 5 bases outside the gene matches. The CDR3: CASSHEGGRQYF. In DNA, the CDR3 is TGCGCCAGCAGCCACGAAGGCGGGAGGCAGTACTTC.

Only a few counts were recorded for this clone. J is TRBJ2-6 and V is TRBV7-9; TRBD2 matches 8 bases. The CDR3 consists of 19 residues. J lost 4 bases, V lost 2 bases, and 13 bases had no gene match. In germline, CDR1 is SEHNR, CDR2 FQNEAQ (reference sequence). The CDR3: CASSLNGAGETGGANVLTF. As DNA, the CDR3 is TGTGCCAGCAGCTTAAACGGAGCGGGAGAAACTGGAGGGGCCAACGTCCTGACTTTC. The entire variable domain, with the rest obtained from reference TRBV7-9 and TRBJ2-6, is as follows: DTGVSQNPRHKITKRGQNVTFRCDPISEHNRLYWYRQTLGQGPEFLTYFQNEAQLEKSRLLSDRFSAERPKGSFSTLEIQRTEQGDSAMYLCASSLNGAGETGGANVLTFGAGSRLTVL.

This clone was counted a few times. The J gene is TRBJ2-3, the V gene TRBV12-5; tentative D call: TRBD2 (6 bases). From germline, CDR1 is LGHNT and CDR2 FRNRAP. The CDR3 extends over 13 amino acids. Trimming cost V 8 bases and J 6 bases, with 15 bases left between them. The CDR3, as DNA: TGTGCTAGTTCCTTTGGGACTTACGATACGCAGTATTTT. Residues: CASSFGTYDTQYF. The variable domain in full, with the rest retrieved from reference TRBV12-5 and TRBJ2-3, is DARVTQTPRHKVTEMGQEVTMRCQPILGHNTVFWYRQTMMQGLELLAYFRNRAPLDDSGMPKDRFSAEMPDATLATLKIQPSEPRDSAVYFCASSFGTYDTQYFGPGTRLTVL.

The J gene is TRBJ2-5, the V gene TRBV2; 8 positions agree with TRBD2. The CDR3 covers 17 residues. Trimming cost V 4 bases and J 0 bases; bases outside gene matches: 10. Germline lookup yields CDR1 SNHLY and CDR2 FYNNEI. This CDR3 is CASSVFWGAGDQETQYF. Here the CDR3 DNA reads TGTGCCAGCAGTGTATTCTGGGGAGCGGGGGACCAAGAGACCCAGTACTTC.

The gene calls are TRBV18 and TRBJ2-7; 8 bases fit TRBD1. Germline V gene lookup returns CDR1 KGHSH and CDR2 LQKENI. Germline trimming cut 4 bases from V and 3 bases from J; bases unmatched to any gene: 11. There are 16 residues in the CDR3. CDR3 in DNA: TGTGCCAGCTCACAGAGCCAGGGGGCAACGGGCTACGAGCAGTACTTC. The encoded protein is CASSQSQGATGYEQYF.

The V gene is TRBV11-3, the J gene TRBJ2-2, with 7 bases aligning to TRBD2. There are 13 residues in the CDR3. The germline CDR1 and CDR2 sequences are SGHNT and YENEEA. V gave up 6 bases and J gave up 8 bases; unmatched junction bases: 6. CDR3 DNA: TGTGCCAGCAGTTCTGGCGGGGGTGGGGAGCTGTTTTTT. It yields the protein CASSSGGGGELFF. The full variable domain, completed using reference TRBV11-3 and TRBJ2-2, is EAGVVQSPRYKIIEKKQPVAFWCNPISGHNTLYWYLQNLGQGPELLIRYENEEAVDDSQLPKDRFSAERLKGVDSTLKIQPAELGDSAVYLCASSSGGGGELFFGEGSRLTVL.

This sequence joins TRBV7-9 and TRBJ1-2; no firm D call. There are 14 residues in the CDR3. Trimming removed 6 bases at V and 3 bases at J, with 14 bases between. From germline, CDR1 is SEHNR and CDR2 FQNEAQ (reference sequence). CDR3 residues: CASRRGEGDYGYTF. CDR3 DNA: TGTGCCAGCAGACGCGGGGAGGGAGACTATGGCTACACCTTC.

In DNA, the CDR3 is TGTGCCAGCACCACGGGACAGAGAGTCTATGGCTACACCTTC. This codes for CASTTGQRVYGYTF. The rearrangement joins TRBV6-1 to TRBJ1-2; TRBD1 matches at 7 bases. The CDR3 sequence is 14 residues long. Germline V gene sequence: CDR1 MNHNS, CDR2 SASEGT. Trimming cost V 7 bases and J 4 bases; bases outside gene matches: 9.

The gene calls are TRBV5-1 and TRBJ2-1, with 7 nucleotides matching TRBD1. Germline CDR1 is SGHRS and CDR2 is YFSETQ. The J segment lost 1 base and the V segment lost 6 bases, leaving 7 bases of the junction unmatched. This CDR3 spans 15 amino acids. CDR3 in amino acids: CASNSRGQSYNEQFF. For the CDR3, the DNA is TGCGCCAGCAACTCGAGGGGGCAGTCCTACAATGAGCAGTTCTTC. The full variable domain, in which reference TRBV5-1 and TRBJ2-1 provide the parts outside the CDR3, is KAGVTQTPRYLIKTRGQQVTLSCSPISGHRSVSWYQQTPGQGLQFLFEYFSETQRNKGNFPGRFSGRQFSNSRSEMNVSTLELGDSALYLCASNSRGQSYNEQFFGPGTRLTVL.

The V and J genes are TRBV18 and TRBJ1-5; no firm D call. V lost 5 bases and J 13 bases, leaving 18 bases between the germline ends. The CDR3 spans 13 residues. The V gene's germline CDR1 is KGHSH and CDR2 LQKENI. The CDR3 nucleotides are TGTGCCAGCTCATACTTAGGAGGGATTGGGCAGCATTTT. Amino acid sequence: CASSYLGGIGQHF.

The chain employs TRBV27 and TRBJ1-2, with 8 bases that match TRBD1. With 6 bases clipped from V and 2 bases from J, the junction kept 8 bases outside the gene matches. CDR3 length: 15 amino acids. Per germline, CDR1 MNHEY and CDR2 SMNVEV (reference sequence). The CDR3: CASRRTGKKNYGYTF. CDR3 bases: TGTGCCAGCAGGCGGACAGGGAAAAAGAACTATGGCTACACCTTC.

This clone occurred once. This chain connects TRBV7-2 to TRBJ2-5; 7 nucleotides align to TRBD1. Germline V lookup: CDR1 SGHTA, CDR2 FQGNSA. With V trimmed by 5 bases and J by 5 bases, 5 bases remained unmatched. The CDR3 has 13 amino acids. The DNA of the CDR3 is TGTGCCAGCAGCCAACAGGGGACCGAGACCCAGTACTTC. Translation gives CASSQQGTETQYF.

The chain links TRBV6-5 to TRBJ2-7; D is uncertain. Germline V gene lookup returns CDR1 MNHEY and CDR2 SVGAGI. This CDR3 contains 13 residues. V lost 2 bases and J 9 bases, leaving 14 bases between the germline ends. The chain's CDR3 is CASSYEPALGQYF. The CDR3 DNA sequence: TGTGCCAGCAGTTACGAGCCCGCCCTAGGGCAGTACTTC.

This chain uses TRBV5-1 with TRBJ2-2, with 10 bases matching TRBD2. Looked up from germline, CDR1 is SGHRS and CDR2 is YFSETQ. This CDR3 region has 16 residues. With 3 bases clipped from V and 3 bases from J, the junction kept 5 bases outside the gene matches. The CDR3: CASSSTSGVDTGELFF. The CDR3 region has the DNA TGCGCCAGCAGCTCTACTAGCGGGGTCGACACCGGGGAGCTGTTTTTT.

This sequence joins TRBV6-6 and TRBJ2-5; TRBD2 matches 12 bases. After removal of 7 bases from V and 7 bases from J, the junction contained 10 bases not matched to a gene. This CDR3 is 15 amino acids long. Germline CDR1 is MNHNY and CDR2 is SVGAGI (reference sequence). The CDR3 loop is CASTVTSGSRRTQYF. CDR3 in DNA: TGTGCCAGCACCGTGACTAGCGGGAGCCGACGGACCCAGTACTTC.

J is TRBJ2-5 and V is TRBV5-1, with 16 bases identical to TRBD2. The CDR3 sequence is 17 residues long. Trimming took 4 bases from V and 5 from J; bases not matched to a gene: 8. Germline V gene lookup returns CDR1 SGHRS and CDR2 YFSETQ. CDR3 in amino acids: CASSGGLAGGPSETQYF. CDR3 sequence (DNA): TGCGCCAGCAGCGGGGGACTAGCGGGAGGGCCTTCGGAGACCCAGTACTTC.

This clone has only a few counts. The V and J genes are TRBV11-3 and TRBJ1-1; D call uncertain. V shed 1 base and J shed 3 bases, with 6 bases lying between them. The CDR3 spans 13 residues. Germline V gives CDR1 SGHNT, CDR2 YENEEA. The CDR3 region has the DNA TGTGCCAGCAGCTTAGTACGGGACACTGAAGCTTTCTTT. Translated, it gives CASSLVRDTEAFF.

J is TRBJ2-7 and V is TRBV12-5, with 9 bases matching TRBD2. Germline loops: CDR1 LGHNT, CDR2 FRNRAP. The CDR3 covers 14 residues. V was pared by 3 bases and J by 2 bases, with 2 bases of the junction left unmatched. The CDR3 loop is CASGLSSGAYEQYF. CDR3 sequence (DNA): TGTGCTAGTGGTTTATCTAGCGGGGCCTACGAGCAGTACTTC.